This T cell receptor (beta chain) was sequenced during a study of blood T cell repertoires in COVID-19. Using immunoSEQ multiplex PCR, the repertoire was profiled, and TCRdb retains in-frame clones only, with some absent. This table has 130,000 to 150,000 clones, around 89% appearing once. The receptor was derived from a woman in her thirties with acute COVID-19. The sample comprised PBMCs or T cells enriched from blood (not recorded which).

This CDR3 is CASSLGTGEQKLFF. For the CDR3, the DNA is TGTGCCAGCAGTTTAGGGACAGGGGAACAAAAACTGTTTTTT. The chain is built from TRBV28 and TRBJ1-4; 10 nucleotides line up with TRBD1. The CDR3 runs to 14 residues. In germline, CDR1 is MDHEN, CDR2 SYDVKM. V was pared by 2 bases and J by 9 bases, with 3 bases of the junction left unmatched. The full variable domain, in which reference TRBV28 and TRBJ1-4 provide the parts outside the CDR3, is DVKVTQSSRYLVKRTGEKVFLECVQDMDHENMFWYRQDPGLGLRLIYFSYDVKMKEKGDIPEGYSVSREKKERFSLILESASTNQTSMYLCASSLGTGEQKLFFGSGTQLSVL.